The next 3 T cell receptor beta chains were all read from a single sample in a study of T cells in Graves' hyperthyroidism and ophthalmopathy. Amplified TCR beta CDR3 regions came from RNA transcripts. HTBI primers were employed in a first-round RT-PCR of the TCR CDR3. TCRdb fed the multiplex PCR reads into MiXCR, producing one record per CDR3 protein. The table records a few hundred thousand distinct CDR3 sequences, 17% of them present only once. The material sequenced was blood. The receptors were gathered from a woman in her forties or fifties with Graves' hyperthyroidism.

This clonotype was picked up many times. This CDR3 reads CASQGEWVGELFF. As DNA, the CDR3 is TGTGCCAGTCAGGGGGAGTGGGTCGGGGAGCTGTTTTTT. The genes are TRBV9 and TRBJ2-2; 7 positions match TRBD1. This CDR3 spans 13 amino acids. CDR1 and CDR2 from the germline V gene are SGDLS and YYNGEE. The V gene end was trimmed by 8 bases and the J gene end by 7 bases; junction bases not matched to a gene: 8.

The rearrangement uses TRBV5-6 and TRBJ1-3; D is uncertain. The CDR3 totals 15 residues. Germline loops: CDR1 SGHDT, CDR2 YYEEEE. The V gene lost 4 bases and the J gene lost 3 bases, with 14 bases spanning the gap. The CDR3 spells CASSPTAFRGNTIYF. As DNA, the CDR3 is TGTGCCAGCAGCCCGACCGCTTTCCGTGGAAACACCATATATTTT.

This clonotype was counted between two and nine times. The DNA for the CDR3 is TGTGCCAGCAGTTCAGGGGGGATCAATCAGCCCCAGCATTTT. Its translation is CASSSGGINQPQHF. This chain joins TRBV27 and TRBJ1-5, with 7 bases identical to TRBD1. The J segment lost 3 bases and the V segment lost 4 bases, leaving 3 bases of the junction unmatched. Germline V gene lookup returns CDR1 MNHEY and CDR2 SMNVEV (reference sequence). This CDR3 contains 14 residues.